This T cell receptor (beta chain) was sequenced in a study of T cell responses to AZD1222 COVID-19 vaccine. Concerning this clone itself: The antigen is not known.

Findings and limits, study-wide: Repertoire sampling happened only post peak T cell response. Baseline testing showed seropositivity in only 5 or 6 AZD1222 recipients.

The CDR3 totals 17 residues. The germline V gene encodes CDR1 SGHNT and CDR2 YYREEE (reference sequence). The J segment lost 3 bases and the V segment lost 0 bases, leaving 6 bases of the junction unmatched. Using immunoSEQ multiplex PCR, the repertoire was profiled, and TCRdb retains in-frame clones only, with some absent. The sample contains fewer than 120,000 clones, nearly 90% of which appear only once. J is TRBJ2-5 and V is TRBV5-4, with 12 bases identical to TRBD1. The TCR sequence derives from an adult in good health. Sequenced here: peripheral blood, sampled on day 0 of AZD1222 vaccination. As DNA, the CDR3 is TGTGCCAGCAGCTTGGCCCTAGGGACAGGGGGCGAAGAGACCCAGTACTTC. Amino acid sequence: CASSLALGTGGEETQYF.